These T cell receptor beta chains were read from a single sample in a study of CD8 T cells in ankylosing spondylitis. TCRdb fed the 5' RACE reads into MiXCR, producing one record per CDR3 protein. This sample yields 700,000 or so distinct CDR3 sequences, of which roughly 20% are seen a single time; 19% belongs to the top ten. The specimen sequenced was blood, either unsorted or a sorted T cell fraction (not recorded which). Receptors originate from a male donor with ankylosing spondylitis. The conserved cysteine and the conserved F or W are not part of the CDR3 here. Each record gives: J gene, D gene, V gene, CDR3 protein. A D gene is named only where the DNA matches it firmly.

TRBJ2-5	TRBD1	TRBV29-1	SVDAGQGQETQY
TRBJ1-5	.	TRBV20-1	SARDLGIRSNQPQH
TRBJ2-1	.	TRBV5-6	ASSRGPPQSSYNEQF
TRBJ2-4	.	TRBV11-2	ASSFPNRGQY
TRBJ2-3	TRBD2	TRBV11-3	ASSSPGTSDTDTQY
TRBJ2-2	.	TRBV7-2	ASSFVGSGTGELF
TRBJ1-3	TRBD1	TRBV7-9	ASRRTGTGTSGNTIY
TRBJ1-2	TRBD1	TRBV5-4	ASSPTGAQGGYT
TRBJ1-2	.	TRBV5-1	ASSLTDGRADYGYT
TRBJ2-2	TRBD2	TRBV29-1	SVEGSGRNSPRELF
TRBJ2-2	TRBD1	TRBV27	ASSLLQGSGELF
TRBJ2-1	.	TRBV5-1	ASSPRPSYNEQF
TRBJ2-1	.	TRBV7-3	ASSLTTVNEQF
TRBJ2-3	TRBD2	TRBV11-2	ASTHAGTSVLRQY
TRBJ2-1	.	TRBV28	ASRLGGSYNEQF
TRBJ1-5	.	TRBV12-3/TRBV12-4	ASSFAGSNQPQH
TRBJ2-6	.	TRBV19	ASSTESGTGANVLT
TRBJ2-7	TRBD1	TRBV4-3	ASSQGVGGGDEQY
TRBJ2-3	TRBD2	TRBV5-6	ASSPSSSGSTDTQY
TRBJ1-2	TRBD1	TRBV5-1	ASSFRGDDYGYT
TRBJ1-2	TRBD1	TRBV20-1	SARPGQGVGYT
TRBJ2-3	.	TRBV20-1	SADPGEVGADTQY
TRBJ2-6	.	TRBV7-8	ASTSANSGANVLT